This T cell receptor (beta chain) derives from a study of shared clonotypes between healthy human individuals. About the research overall: Each donor had three CD4 naive, three CD4 memory, two CD8 naive and one CD8 memory plate. Notes on the study in general: It was the few donors that limited the genetic and exposure-history diversity represented.

Sequenced by immunoSEQ multiplex PCR; TCRdb stores in-frame clones only, minus some. The sample has under 2,500,000 clones, more than 90% seen once; the top ten hold over 0.1%. Remarks on this clone: Its antigen is still unknown.

Subsets obtained from CD4+ cells comprised CD45RA+ naive and CD45RA-negative memory cells. The CDR3 has 15 amino acids. The V and J ends lost 4 bases and 9 bases respectively, with 17 bases between them. The germline CDR1 and CDR2 sequences are SGDLS and YYNGEE. Sample: naive CD4+ T cells sorted from blood. Specified subset: CD45RA+ positively selected. The gene calls are TRBV9 and TRBJ1-6; D call uncertain. This sequence originates from a man aged 18 to 29 in good health. The CDR3 loop reads CASSPDATAPSPLHF. CDR3 DNA: TGTGCCAGCAGCCCGGACGCCACGGCCCCTTCACCCCTCCACTTT.